These T cell receptor beta chains were read from a single sample in a study of immune evolution from preneoplasia to lung adenocarcinoma. Method: immunoSEQ multiplex PCR; TCRdb's copy keeps in-frame clones and lacks some. Among around 6,100 clones listed, about 80% were seen once. Sequencing was performed on FFPE minimally invasive lung adenocarcinoma tissue. These receptors were collected from a person between 45 and 75 years old with lung adenocarcinoma. Both conserved end residues are part of each CDR3. D genes are given only for firm matches. Clone size is shown for a subset of rows, as once, few, many or a class of expanded clone.

TRBJ1-1,TRBD1,NA,TRBV7-9,CASSTQTGAEAFF,TGTGCCAGCAGCACTCAGACAGGGGCTGAAGCTTTCTTT
TRBJ1-2,NA,NA,TRBV23-1,CASSLDRILHDNPACYGYTF,TGCGCCAGCAGTCTAGACAGAATATTACACGACAACCCAGCTTGCTATGGCTACACCTTC
TRBJ2-7,TRBD1,NA,TRBV4-3,CASSQRTGREQYF,TGCGCCAGCAGCCAAAGGACAGGGCGGGAGCAGTACTTC
TRBJ2-7,NA,NA,TRBV5-1,CASSENGREQYF,TGCGCCAGCAGCGAAAATGGGCGGGAGCAGTACTTC
TRBJ1-1,NA,NA,TRBV4-3,CASSQDVTGQDTEAFF,TGCGCCAGCAGCCAAGATGTGACCGGGCAGGACACTGAAGCTTTCTTT
TRBJ1-5,NA,NA,TRBV27,CASSLVRGQPQHF,TGTGCCAGCAGTTTGGTCAGGGGTCAGCCCCAGCATTTT
TRBJ1-2,TRBD1,few,TRBV6-5,CASSYKLPGQGGGYTF,TGTGCCAGCAGTTACAAACTACCGGGACAGGGGGGTGGCTACACCTTC
TRBJ1-2,TRBD1,NA,TRBV7-2,CASSEPGQGARGYTF,TGTGCCAGCAGCGAACCGGGACAGGGGGCGCGTGGCTACACCTTC
TRBJ2-2,TRBD2,NA,TRBV5-1,CASSNPKTGGNTGELFF,TGCGCCAGCAGCAACCCCAAAACGGGAGGCAATACCGGGGAGCTGTTTTTT
TRBJ1-2,NA,NA,TRBV19,CGAEGGYGYTF,TGTGGGGCTGAGGGCGGCTATGGCTACACCTTC
TRBJ2-2,TRBD2,NA,TRBV9,CASSVASGRFTGELFF,TGTGCCAGCAGCGTAGCTAGCGGGAGGTTCACCGGGGAGCTGTTTTTT
TRBJ2-2,TRBD1,NA,TRBV18,CASSHGTGDTGELFF,TGTGCCAGCTCACACGGGACAGGAGACACCGGGGAGCTGTTTTTT
TRBJ1-1,NA,NA,TRBV30,CAWSRGTEAFF,TGTGCCTGGAGTAGAGGGACTGAAGCTTTCTTT
TRBJ2-7,NA,few,TRBV4-2,CASSQSPSLDPSYEQYF,TGTGCCAGCAGCCAGTCGCCCAGTTTAGACCCTTCCTACGAGCAGTACTTC
TRBJ2-1,TRBD2,NA,TRBV29-1,CSVERLGLAGGYNEQFF,TGCAGCGTTGAAAGGCTTGGGCTAGCGGGGGGTTACAATGAGCAGTTCTTC
TRBJ1-3,NA,NA,TRBV28,CASNSEGTGRGNTIYF,TGTGCCAGCAACTCGGAAGGGACTGGGCGTGGAAACACCATATATTTT
TRBJ1-4,NA,few,TRBV11-2,CASSLHATNEKLFF,TGTGCCAGCAGCTTACACGCAACTAATGAAAAACTGTTTTTT
TRBJ1-4,NA,NA,TRBV5-6,CASSFLEGSGEKLFF,TGTGCCAGCAGCTTTTTGGAGGGATCAGGGGAAAAACTGTTTTTT
TRBJ1-5,TRBD1,NA,TRBV27,CASRRTGVNQPQHF,TGTGCCAGCAGACGTACAGGGGTGAATCAGCCCCAGCATTTT
TRBJ2-2,NA,NA,TRBV5-4,CASSLEGGSTGELFF,TGTGCCAGCAGCTTGGAAGGGGGAAGCACCGGGGAGCTGTTTTTT
TRBJ2-1,TRBD1,NA,TRBV25-1,CASSELSGGKDNEQFF,TGTGCCAGCAGTGAATTGTCAGGGGGTAAGGACAATGAGCAGTTCTTC
TRBJ2-2,NA,once,TRBV7-2,CASSFNTGELFF,TGTGCCAGCAGCTTTAACACCGGGGAGCTGTTTTTT
TRBJ2-3,TRBD2,NA,TRBV5-6,CASSLGTSSYTDTQYF,TGTGCCAGCAGCCTGGGGACTAGCTCTTACACAGATACGCAGTATTTT
TRBJ1-1,NA,few,TRBV6-5,CASRKTGNTEAFF,TGTGCCAGCCGGAAGACGGGAAACACTGAAGCTTTCTTT
TRBJ1-3,NA,NA,TRBV13,CASSLVRDRTSGNTIYF,TGTGCCAGCAGCTTAGTCCGGGACCGGACCTCTGGAAACACCATATATTTT
TRBJ1-5,NA,few,TRBV10-2,CASSDPYSNQPQHF,TGCGCCAGCAGCGACCCTTATAGCAATCAGCCCCAGCATTTT
TRBJ1-5,TRBD1,NA,TRBV14,CASSHPTGERKSNQPQHF,TGTGCCAGCAGCCACCCGACAGGGGAGAGGAAAAGCAATCAGCCCCAGCATTTT
TRBJ2-7,NA,once,TRBV30,CAWSVRGTQYF,TGTGCCTGGAGTGTACGGGGGACGCAGTACTTC
TRBJ2-7,NA,few,TRBV2,CASSELLKVPDEQYF,TGTGCCAGCAGTGAGCTACTAAAAGTCCCTGACGAGCAGTACTTC
TRBJ2-1,NA,NA,TRBV14,CASSQLGEYNEQFF,TGTGCCAGCAGCCAACTAGGGGAGTACAATGAGCAGTTCTTC
TRBJ2-1,TRBD2,NA,TRBV9,CASSQTSDIAYNEQFF,TGTGCCAGCAGCCAAACTAGCGACATAGCCTACAATGAGCAGTTCTTC
TRBJ1-6,NA,NA,TRBV6-5,CASRNRVKNSPLHF,TGTGCCAGCAGGAACAGGGTAAAGAATTCACCCCTCCACTTT